This T cell receptor beta chain comes out of a study of T cells in Graves' hyperthyroidism and ophthalmopathy. There are many counts of this clonotype. TCR beta CDR3 region amplification was performed from RNA transcripts. First-round RT-PCR of the TCR CDR3 relied on the HTBI primer set. TCRdb recomputed calls from the multiplex PCR reads with MiXCR, one row per CDR3 protein. Counted here are 700,000 to 950,000 distinct CDR3 sequences, under 45% occurring once; the ten biggest clones make up around a third. The TCR sequence derives from a woman aged 40 to 49 with Graves' hyperthyroidism. The material sequenced was blood.

CDR3 in DNA: TGCAGCGTTGTACACGCGCCTGGCTACACCTTC. Translating gives CSVVHAPGYTF. The genes are TRBV29-1 and TRBJ1-2, with D hard to call. The germline CDR1 and CDR2 sequences are SQVTM and ANQGSEA. Trimming stripped 4 bases from V and 7 bases from J, with 10 bases between. The CDR3 consists of 11 residues.